This entry lists 24 T cell receptor beta chains sequenced from one sample in a study of cytomegalovirus exposure and HLA in healthy donors. The protocol was immunoSEQ multiplex PCR, while the TCRdb copy is restricted to in-frame clones and leaves out a portion. The sample shows around 200,000 clones, roughly 80% of them seen only once. Sequencing was done on a sample of PBMCs. The origin of the receptors is a woman aged 18-35 years in good health and CMV-seropositive.

The J gene is TRBJ2-7, the V gene TRBV9; TRBD2 aligns across 8 bases. This CDR3 has 16 residues. Trimming took 3 bases from V and 2 from J; bases not matched to a gene: 10. The germline V gene has CDR1 SGDLS and CDR2 YYNGEE. DNA for the CDR3: TGTGCCAGCAGCGAACGGGAGGGGTTTAGCACCTACGAGCAGTACTTC. Translated: CASSEREGFSTYEQYF.

V and J are TRBV19 and TRBJ2-2, with 9 bases lining up with TRBD2. V lost 4 bases and J lost 6; bases outside the gene matches: 6. The CDR3 covers 15 residues. CDR1 and CDR2 from the germline V gene are LNHDA and SQIVND (reference sequence). The CDR3 region has the DNA TGTGCCAGTAGTAAGCCGGGACTAGCTGCCGGGGAGCTGTTTTTT. Protein: CASSKPGLAAGELFF. The whole variable domain, filled in from reference TRBV19 and TRBJ2-2, reads DGGITQSPKYLFRKEGQNVTLSCEQNLNHDAMYWYRQDPGQGLRLIYYSQIVNDFQKGDIAEGYSVSREKKESFPLTVTSAQKNPTAFYLCASSKPGLAAGELFFGEGSRLTVL.

The gene calls are TRBV6-1 and TRBJ2-5; 12 bases align to TRBD2. V lost 4 bases to trimming and J lost 5 bases; unmatched junction nucleotides: 5. The germline CDR1 and CDR2 sequences are MNHNS and SASEGT. This CDR3 comprises 15 residues. Here the CDR3 DNA reads TGTGCCAGCAGTGCCGGACTAGCGGGGTTTGAGACCCAGTACTTC. It is translated as CASSAGLAGFETQYF.

The V gene is TRBV9, the J gene TRBJ2-1; 7 nucleotides line up with TRBD1. Germline-derived CDR1 and CDR2 are SGDLS and YYNGEE. The CDR3 has 13 amino acids. The V and J ends lost 7 bases and 9 bases, in that order; junction bases with no gene match: 10. The CDR3 DNA reads as TGTGCCAGCGATGGCCAGGGGGTGGGTGAGCAGTTCTTC. This sequence encodes CASDGQGVGEQFF.

The genes are TRBV29-1 and TRBJ1-1, with D hard to call. CDR1 is SQVTM, CDR2 ANQGSEA, per germline. CDR3 length equals 13 residues. V lost 4 bases and J 3 bases, leaving 12 bases between the germline ends. For the CDR3, the DNA is TGCAGCGTTGCCGGGAGGAGGGACACTGAAGCTTTCTTT. Amino acids: CSVAGRRDTEAFF. The full variable domain, its missing parts supplied by reference TRBV29-1 and TRBJ1-1, is SAVISQKPSRDICQRGTSLTIQCQVDSQVTMMFWYRQQPGQSLTLIATANQGSEATYESGFVIDKFPISRPNLTFSTLTVSNMSPEDSSIYLCSVAGRRDTEAFFGQGTRLTVV.

CDR3 DNA sequence: TGTGCCAGCAGTTCCCCCGAGAGGACTGAAGCTTTCTTT. Protein: CASSSPERTEAFF. The rearrangement links TRBV6-5 to TRBJ1-1; D remains unclear. Germline values: CDR1 MNHEY, CDR2 SVGAGI. The CDR3 loop spans 13 amino acids. The V end was cut by 4 bases, the J end by 5 bases, with 11 bases between.

The chain employs TRBV7-2 and TRBJ1-6, with 7 nucleotides matching TRBD1. CDR1 SGHTA and CDR2 FQGNSA come from the germline V gene. The junction had 8 bases not matched to a gene; V was cut back by 7 bases and J by 2 bases. There are 16 residues in the CDR3. The CDR3 DNA is TGTGCCAGCATCGACAGGGAGAGGGCCTATAATTCACCCCTCCACTTT. This encodes CASIDRERAYNSPLHF.

The chain is built from TRBV7-8 and TRBJ1-4; D unresolved. The CDR3 consists of 16 residues. Trimming removed 5 bases at V and 0 bases at J, with 13 bases between. CDR1 and CDR2 from the germline V gene are SGHVS and FQNEAQ. The chain's CDR3 is CASSPPRLATNEKLFF. CDR3 nucleotides: TGTGCCAGCAGCCCCCCCAGATTGGCAACTAATGAAAAACTGTTTTTT. The whole variable domain, remainder taken from reference TRBV7-8 and TRBJ1-4, is GAGVSQSPRYKVAKRGQDVALRCDPISGHVSLFWYQQALGQGPEFLTYFQNEAQLDKSGLPSDRFFAERPEGSVSTLKIQRTQQEDSAVYLCASSPPRLATNEKLFFGSGTQLSVL.

The rearrangement links TRBV5-1 to TRBJ1-2, with 7 bases that match TRBD1. The ends lost 0 bases at V and 2 bases at J; junction bases unmatched: 7. Germline loops: CDR1 SGHRS, CDR2 YFSETQ. The CDR3 is made up of 16 amino acids. The CDR3 nucleotides read TGCGCCAGCAGCTTGGCAACAGGGGTCGTCAACTATGGCTACACCTTC. It codes for CASSLATGVVNYGYTF.

This sequence joins TRBV6-4 and TRBJ1-4; D is perhaps TRBD1 (5 bases). In germline, CDR1 is MRHNA, CDR2 SNTAGT. With 8 bases removed from V and 8 bases from J, the gap between germline ends came to 21 bases. The CDR3 runs to 15 residues. The CDR3 loop reads CASWNPRVSWEKLFF. DNA for the CDR3: TGTGCCAGCTGGAACCCCAGGGTCTCTTGGGAAAAACTGTTTTTT.

The genes are TRBV6-1 and TRBJ2-2, with a tentative D call TRBD2 (5 bases). Germline lookup yields CDR1 MNHNS and CDR2 SASEGT. The ends were cut back, 7 bases at V and 6 bases at J, with 12 bases in the middle. The CDR3 runs 13 residues. The CDR3 nucleotides read TGTGCCAGCATTCTAGCTGTGGCCGGGGAGCTGTTTTTT. It specifies CASILAVAGELFF.

The chain couples TRBV2 to TRBJ1-2; no reliable D call. The CDR3 sequence is 12 residues long. V shed 8 bases and J shed 4 bases, with 11 bases lying between them. Germline V gives CDR1 SNHLY, CDR2 FYNNEI. This chain's CDR3 is CASLREIYGYTF. CDR3 sequence (DNA): TGTGCCAGCTTGAGGGAGATCTATGGCTACACCTTC.

This sequence joins TRBV14 and TRBJ2-7; TRBD1 matches 7 bases. V lost 0 bases to trimming and J lost 3 bases; unmatched junction nucleotides: 8. CDR1 and CDR2 (germline): SGHDN, FVKESK. This CDR3 is built from 16 residues. The CDR3 sequence is CASSQDMVWTGYEQYF. Here the CDR3 DNA reads TGTGCCAGCAGCCAAGATATGGTCTGGACAGGCTACGAGCAGTACTTC.

This clone was seen just once. J is TRBJ2-7 and V is TRBV18; D not resolved. The V and J ends lost 1 base and 3 bases respectively, with 13 bases between them. The germline CDR1 and CDR2 sequences are KGHSH and LQKENI. CDR3 length equals 15 residues. CDR3 sequence reads: CASSPRTGIFYEQYF. The CDR3 DNA sequence: TGTGCCAGCTCACCACGTACGGGTATCTTCTACGAGCAGTACTTC.

The J gene is TRBJ2-1, the V gene TRBV5-6; no definite D call. CDR1 is SGHDT and CDR2 is YYEEEE in the germline V gene. This CDR3 region has 12 residues. V was shortened by 0 bases and J by 6 bases, with 4 bases between the two germline ends. This CDR3 reads CASSLAVNEQFF. CDR3 nucleotides: TGTGCCAGCAGCTTGGCCGTCAATGAGCAGTTCTTC.

Details on this clone: The sample contains more than one DNA sequence encoding this CDR3. CDR3: CSVANTGELFF. CDR3 bases: TGCAGCGTAGCAAACACCGGGGAGCTGTTTTTT. The V gene is TRBV29-1, the J gene TRBJ2-2, with D unresolved. The germline gives CDR1 SQVTM, CDR2 ANQGSEA. CDR3 length: 11 amino acids. The V end lost 6 bases, the J end lost 2 bases, and 4 bases lay between the germline ends.

The chain couples TRBV5-1 to TRBJ2-2; TRBD1 aligns across 10 bases. The germline gives CDR1 SGHRS, CDR2 YFSETQ. Trimming took 5 bases from V and 6 from J; bases not matched to a gene: 7. CDR3 size: 15 residues. The CDR3 DNA follows: TGCGCCAGCAGTAAACCGGGACAGGGGCCCGGGGAGCTGTTTTTT. This encodes CASSKPGQGPGELFF.

The chain is built from TRBV27 and TRBJ2-4; tentatively, D is TRBD1 (5 bases). The CDR3 has 15 amino acids. V lost 2 bases and J 1 base, leaving 9 bases between the germline ends. Germline lookup yields CDR1 MNHEY and CDR2 SMNVEV (reference sequence). The CDR3: CASSLLGPAKNIQYF. For the CDR3, the DNA is TGTGCCAGCAGTTTACTGGGGCCGGCCAAAAACATTCAGTACTTC.

This CDR3 reads CASSSTGQGVQYF. CDR3 in DNA: TGCGCCAGCAGCTCCACGGGACAGGGGGTGCAGTACTTC. The V call is TRBV5-1, the J call TRBJ2-7; 11 bases map to TRBD1. J was trimmed by 9 bases and V by 3 bases; bases with no gene match: 5. The CDR3 has 13 amino acids. Looked up from germline, CDR1 is SGHRS and CDR2 is YFSETQ.

The chain recombines TRBV18 with TRBJ1-2, with TRBD1 matching over 7 bases. The germline V gene has CDR1 KGHSH and CDR2 LQKENI. V shed 5 bases and J 2 bases; nucleotides not matched to a gene: 2. CDR3 length: 13 amino acids. Here the CDR3 DNA reads TGTGCCAGCTCAACGACAGGGAACTATGGCTACACCTTC. It translates to CASSTTGNYGYTF.

The gene calls are TRBV6-1 and TRBJ1-2; D is unclear. In germline, CDR1 is MNHNS, CDR2 SASEGT. The ends were cut back, 1 base at V and 9 bases at J, with 3 bases in the middle. The CDR3 covers 10 residues. The CDR3 nucleotides read TGTGCCAGCAGTGAAGTAAGCTACACCTTC. Translation gives CASSEVSYTF.

The V gene is TRBV2, the J gene TRBJ1-2; 8 bases are shared with TRBD1. The CDR3 is made up of 14 amino acids. The germline V gene has CDR1 SNHLY and CDR2 FYNNEI. V trimming: 6 bases; J trimming: 2 bases; junction bases outside the gene matches: 5. Written as DNA, the CDR3 is TGTGCCAGCAGGACGGGACAGGACAACTATGGCTACACCTTC. This sequence encodes CASRTGQDNYGYTF.

The chain is built from TRBV7-8 and TRBJ1-5, with TRBD1 as a possible D gene (6 bases). Germline lookup yields CDR1 SGHVS and CDR2 FQNEAQ. The CDR3 extends over 16 amino acids. The V end was cut by 5 bases, the J end by 4 bases, with 18 bases between. DNA for the CDR3: TGTGCCAGCAGCCCGGGGGGGGGCGGCGTGAATCAGCCCCAGCATTTT. Translation: CASSPGGGGVNQPQHF.

This CDR3 reads CASSPGVPYEQYF. In nucleotides, the CDR3 is TGCGCCAGCAGCCCCGGGGTCCCTTACGAGCAGTACTTC. The chain uses TRBV4-1 and TRBJ2-7; D might be TRBD2 (5 bases). Germline CDR1 reads MGHRA; CDR2 reads YSYEKL. The CDR3 runs 13 residues. V lost 4 bases, J lost 4 bases, and 11 bases lay in between.